This TCR beta chain was recovered during a study of T cell responses to AZD1222 COVID-19 vaccine. Data came from immunoSEQ multiplex PCR; TCRdb stores just in-frame clones and leaves some out. Among 40,000 to 60,000 clones, around 80% were seen once, and the ten largest hold 20% to 25%. Study observations and caveats: Targets within unmutated variant regions were reportedly found for nearly half of spike-specific TCRs. None of the repertoires were sampled until the peak T cell response had passed.

V lost 1 base, J lost 4 bases, and 6 bases stayed unmatched. This CDR3 spans 15 amino acids. The germline CDR1 and CDR2 sequences are LGHNA and YNFKEQ. Concerning this clone itself: The antigen remains unidentified.

The material sequenced was peripheral blood, taken on day 0 of MenACWY control vaccination. The chain couples TRBV4-2 to TRBJ1-2; 7 bases fit TRBD1. This clonotype was sampled from an adult in good health. CDR3 sequence (DNA): TGTGCCAGCAGCCAAGCTCGGGACAGATTCTATGGCTACACCTTC. Encoded protein: CASSQARDRFYGYTF.